This entry lists 5 T cell receptor beta chains sequenced from one sample in a study of blood T cell repertoires in COVID-19 (TCRdb year 2020). Receptor amplification or capture employed the immunoSEQ multiplex PCR assay. The clones in this table, taken by TCRdb from immuneACCESS, are in-frame only. Not every clone is retained; where verified, under half of the shortfall comes from an unresolved V gene, and the cause of the rest is unknown. Within this sample are 310,000 or so clones, with 89% of them counted one time only. Around a tenth of the sample is taken by the ten largest. The source material was PBMCs or T cells enriched from blood (not recorded which). The receptor set was obtained from a woman in her thirties or forties who had recovered from COVID-19.

This clone was found once. The J gene is TRBJ2-1, the V gene TRBV18, with 10 bases that match TRBD2. The CDR3 is 15 amino acids. Germline V CDR1 and CDR2: KGHSH, LQKENI. The trim removed 2 bases at V and 3 bases at J, leaving 1 base unmatched. As DNA, the CDR3 is TGTGCCAGCTCACCAGGGACTAGCGACTACAATGAGCAGTTCTTC. It specifies CASSPGTSDYNEQFF. Filled out from reference TRBV18 and TRBJ2-1, the complete variable domain reads NAGVMQNPRHLVRRRGQEARLRCSPMKGHSHVYWYRQLPEEGLKFMVYLQKENIIDESGMPKERFSAEFPKEGPSILRIQQVVRGDSAAYFCASSPGTSDYNEQFFGPGTRLTVL.

The chain is built from TRBV19 and TRBJ1-5, with D perhaps TRBD1 (6 bases). The V and J ends lost 6 bases and 4 bases respectively, with 19 bases between them. The CDR3 covers 16 residues. Germline CDR1 reads LNHDA; CDR2 reads SQIVND (reference sequence). CDR3 sequence: CASRFQAGVRNQPQHF. The CDR3 bases are TGTGCCAGTAGATTTCAGGCAGGGGTCCGGAATCAGCCCCAGCATTTT.

The chain recombines TRBV11-3 with TRBJ2-7; a weak D match, TRBD2 (5 bases). V shed 1 base and J shed 2 bases, with 15 bases lying between them. This CDR3 has 16 residues. Germline CDR1 SGHNT, CDR2 YENEEA. CDR3 DNA sequence: TGTGCCAGCAGCTTAGGTGGAGGCGGTCCAACCTACGAGCAGTACTTC. It specifies CASSLGGGGPTYEQYF.

This sequence joins TRBV4-1 and TRBJ2-3; TRBD2 might be the D (5 bases). Trimming took 4 bases from V and 5 from J, leaving 19 bases between them. The CDR3 covers 16 residues. Germline V gene sequence: CDR1 MGHRA, CDR2 YSYEKL. The CDR3 region is CASSLPPGLGVDTQYF. CDR3 bases: TGCGCCAGCAGCCTCCCCCCCGGTCTCGGGGTAGATACGCAGTATTTT.

This chain uses TRBV14 with TRBJ1-1; a possible D gene is TRBD1 (6 bases). The ends were cut back, 4 bases at V and 8 bases at J, with 8 bases in the middle. The CDR3 length is 11 residues. Germline CDR1 SGHDN, CDR2 FVKESK. The CDR3 DNA reads TGTGCCAGCAGCCTAGGACAGGAAGCTTTCTTT. Translation gives CASSLGQEAFF.